This T cell receptor beta chain is drawn from a study of blood T cell repertoires in COVID-19. Study context: Sources were T cells, B-cell-depleted T cells, or PBMCs; the material itself was cDNA or gDNA.

Each participant's cohort was designated according to participant-reported clinical history. Cohort 3 donors counted as recovered after two negative PCRs, clearance, or resolved symptoms. Only in-frame clones appear in the TCRdb table, and some are missing; sequencing was by immunoSEQ multiplex PCR. This sample has over 250,000 clones, with 75% to 90% found just once. The CDR3 sequence is 15 residues long. Germline CDR1 and CDR2: MGHRA and YSYEKL. V dropped 0 bases and J dropped 11 bases, with 19 bases sitting between them. Sequenced sample: PBMCs or T cells enriched from blood (not recorded which). The J gene is TRBJ1-1, the V gene TRBV4-1; possible D gene TRBD1, 6 bases. The source of this sequence is a woman aged 18-29 years who had recovered from COVID-19. The CDR3 sequence is CASSQDFGTSGSAFF. Here the CDR3 DNA reads TGCGCCAGCAGCCAAGATTTCGGGACATCCGGGTCGGCTTTCTTT.